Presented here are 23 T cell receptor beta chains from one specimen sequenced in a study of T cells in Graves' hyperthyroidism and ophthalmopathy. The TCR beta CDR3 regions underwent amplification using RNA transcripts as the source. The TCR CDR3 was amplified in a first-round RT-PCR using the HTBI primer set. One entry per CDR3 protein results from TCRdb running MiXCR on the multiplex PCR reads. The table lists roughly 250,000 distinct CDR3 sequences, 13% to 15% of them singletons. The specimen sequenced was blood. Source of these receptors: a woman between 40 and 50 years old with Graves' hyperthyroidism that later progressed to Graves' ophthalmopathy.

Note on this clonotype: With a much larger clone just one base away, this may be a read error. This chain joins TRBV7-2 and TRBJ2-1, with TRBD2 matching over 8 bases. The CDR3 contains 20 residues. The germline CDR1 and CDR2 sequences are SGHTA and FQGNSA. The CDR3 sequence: CASSFLLTPVGREEDNEHFF. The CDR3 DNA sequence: TGTGCCAGCAGCTTTCTTCTCACGCCCGTCGGGAGGGAGGAGGACAATGAGCACTTCTTC.

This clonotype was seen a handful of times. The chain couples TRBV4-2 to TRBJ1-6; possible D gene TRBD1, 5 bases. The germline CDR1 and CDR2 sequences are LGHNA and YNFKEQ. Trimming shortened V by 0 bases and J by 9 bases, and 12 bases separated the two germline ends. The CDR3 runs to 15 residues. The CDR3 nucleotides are TGTGCCAGCAGCCAAGACAGTCAGGGTAGTTCACCCCTCCACTTT. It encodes CASSQDSQGSSPLHF.

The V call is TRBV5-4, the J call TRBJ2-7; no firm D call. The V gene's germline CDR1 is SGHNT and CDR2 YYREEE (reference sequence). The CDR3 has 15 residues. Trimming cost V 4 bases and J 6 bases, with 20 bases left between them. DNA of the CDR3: TGTGCCAGCAGCATAGGGATCCCAGATCCCCGCGAGCAGTACTTC. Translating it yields CASSIGIPDPREQYF.

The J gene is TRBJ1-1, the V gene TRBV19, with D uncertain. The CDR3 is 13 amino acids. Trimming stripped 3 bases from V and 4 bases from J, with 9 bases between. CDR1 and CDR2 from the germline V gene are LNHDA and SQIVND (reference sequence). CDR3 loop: CASSIKGTTEAFF. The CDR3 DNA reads TGTGCCAGTAGTATCAAGGGCACCACTGAAGCTTTCTTT.

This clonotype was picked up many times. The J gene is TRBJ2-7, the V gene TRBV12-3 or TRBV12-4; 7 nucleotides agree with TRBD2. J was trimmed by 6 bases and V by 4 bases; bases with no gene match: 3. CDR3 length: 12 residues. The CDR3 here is CASSYGEGEQYF. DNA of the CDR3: TGTGCCAGCAGTTACGGGGAGGGCGAGCAGTACTTC.

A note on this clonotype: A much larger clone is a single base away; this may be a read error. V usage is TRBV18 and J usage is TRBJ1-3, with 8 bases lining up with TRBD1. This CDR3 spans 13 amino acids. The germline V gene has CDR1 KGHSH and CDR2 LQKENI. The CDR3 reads CASSPGTGTTIYF. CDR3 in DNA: TGTGCCAGCTCACCAGGGACAGGAACCACCATATATTTT.

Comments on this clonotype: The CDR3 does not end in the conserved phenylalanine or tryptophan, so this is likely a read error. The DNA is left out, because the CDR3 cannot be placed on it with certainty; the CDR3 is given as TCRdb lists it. CDR3 in amino acids: CASSLALYLVRSCYNEHFL. This sequence joins TRBV11-1 and TRBJ2-1. Germline V gene sequence: CDR1 SGHAT, CDR2 FQDESV (reference sequence). The CDR3 comprises 19 residues, both ends counted.

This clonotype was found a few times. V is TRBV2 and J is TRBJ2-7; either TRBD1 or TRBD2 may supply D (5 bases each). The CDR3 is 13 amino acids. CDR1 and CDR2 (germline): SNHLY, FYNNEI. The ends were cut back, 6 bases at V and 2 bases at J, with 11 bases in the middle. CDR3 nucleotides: TGTGCCAGCAGAGGGGACCTTACCTACGAGCAGTACTTC. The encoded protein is CASRGDLTYEQYF.

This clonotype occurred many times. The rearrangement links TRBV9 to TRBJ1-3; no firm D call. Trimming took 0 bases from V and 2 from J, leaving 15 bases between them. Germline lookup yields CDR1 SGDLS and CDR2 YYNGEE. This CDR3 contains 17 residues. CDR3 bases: TGTGCCAGCAGCGTAGACTTGGTCGGGATAACTGGAAACACCATATATTTT. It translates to CASSVDLVGITGNTIYF. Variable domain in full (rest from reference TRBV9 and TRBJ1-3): DSGVTQTPKHLITATGQRVTLRCSPRSGDLSVYWYQQSLDQGLQFLIQYYNGEERAKGNILERFSAQQFPDLHSELNLSSLELGDSALYFCASSVDLVGITGNTIYFGEGSWLTVV.

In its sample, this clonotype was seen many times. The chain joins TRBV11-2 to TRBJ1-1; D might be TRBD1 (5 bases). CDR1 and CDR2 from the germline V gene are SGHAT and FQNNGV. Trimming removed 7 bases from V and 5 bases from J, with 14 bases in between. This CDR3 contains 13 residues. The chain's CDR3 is CASKIGWGTEAFF. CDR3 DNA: TGTGCCAGCAAGATAGGGTGGGGGACTGAAGCTTTCTTT.

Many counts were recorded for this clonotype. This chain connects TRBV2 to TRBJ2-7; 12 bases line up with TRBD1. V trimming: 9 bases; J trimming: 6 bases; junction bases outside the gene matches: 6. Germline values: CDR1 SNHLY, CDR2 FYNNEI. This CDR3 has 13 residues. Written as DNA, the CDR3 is TGTGCCAGTTCGGGACAGGGGGCAAGCGAGCAGTACTTC. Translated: CASSGQGASEQYF.

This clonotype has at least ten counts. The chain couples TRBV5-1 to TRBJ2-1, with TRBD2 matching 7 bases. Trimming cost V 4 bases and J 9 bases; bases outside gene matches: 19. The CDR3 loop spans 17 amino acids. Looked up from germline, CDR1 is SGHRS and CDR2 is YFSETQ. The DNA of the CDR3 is TGCGCCAGCAGCCCCGAACCAGCGGGGCACCTAGGGAGTGAGCAGTTCTTC. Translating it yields CASSPEPAGHLGSEQFF.

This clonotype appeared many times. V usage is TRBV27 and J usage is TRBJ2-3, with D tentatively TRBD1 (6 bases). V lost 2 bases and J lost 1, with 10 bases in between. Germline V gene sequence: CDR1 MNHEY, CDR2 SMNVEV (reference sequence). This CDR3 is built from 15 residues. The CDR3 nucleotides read TGTGCCAGCAGTTTAGGGGGCCCTGGCACAGATACGCAGTATTTT. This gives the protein CASSLGGPGTDTQYF.

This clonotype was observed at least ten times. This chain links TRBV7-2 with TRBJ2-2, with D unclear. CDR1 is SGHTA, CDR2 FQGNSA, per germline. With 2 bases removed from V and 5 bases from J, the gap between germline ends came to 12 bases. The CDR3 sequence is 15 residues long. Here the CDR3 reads CASSLLGTGTGELFF. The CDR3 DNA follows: TGTGCCAGCAGCTTATTGGGTACTGGGACCGGGGAGCTGTTTTTT.

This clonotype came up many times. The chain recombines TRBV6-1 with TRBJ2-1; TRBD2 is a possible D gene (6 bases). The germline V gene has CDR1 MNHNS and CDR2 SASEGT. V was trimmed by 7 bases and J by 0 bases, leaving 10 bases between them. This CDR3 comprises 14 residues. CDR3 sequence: CASNYGSSYNEQFF. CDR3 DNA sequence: TGTGCCAGCAATTACGGGAGCTCCTACAATGAGCAGTTCTTC.

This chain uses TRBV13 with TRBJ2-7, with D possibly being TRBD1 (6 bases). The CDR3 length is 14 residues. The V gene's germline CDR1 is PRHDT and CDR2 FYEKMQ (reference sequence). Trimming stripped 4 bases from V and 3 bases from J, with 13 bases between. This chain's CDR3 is CASSSSQGRYEQYF. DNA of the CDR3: TGTGCCAGCAGCTCCAGTCAGGGGCGCTACGAGCAGTACTTC.

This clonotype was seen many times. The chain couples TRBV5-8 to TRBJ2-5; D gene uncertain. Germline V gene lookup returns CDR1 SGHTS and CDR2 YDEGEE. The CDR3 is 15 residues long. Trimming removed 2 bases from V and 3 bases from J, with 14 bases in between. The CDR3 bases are TGTGCCAGCAGCTTAAACGGGTATAGGGAAGAGACCCAGTACTTC. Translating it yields CASSLNGYREETQYF.

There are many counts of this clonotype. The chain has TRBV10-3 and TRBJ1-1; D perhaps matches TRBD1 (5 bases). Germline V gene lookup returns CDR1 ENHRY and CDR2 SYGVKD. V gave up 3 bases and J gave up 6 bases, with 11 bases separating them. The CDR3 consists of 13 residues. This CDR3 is CAISDGGVAEAFF. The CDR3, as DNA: TGTGCCATCAGTGATGGGGGTGTCGCTGAAGCTTTCTTT.

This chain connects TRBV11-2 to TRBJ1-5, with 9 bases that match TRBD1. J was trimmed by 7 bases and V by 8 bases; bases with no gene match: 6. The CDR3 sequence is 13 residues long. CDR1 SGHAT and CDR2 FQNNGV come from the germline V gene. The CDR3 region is CASGGQGGQPQHF. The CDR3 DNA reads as TGTGCCAGCGGGGGACAGGGAGGACAGCCCCAGCATTTT. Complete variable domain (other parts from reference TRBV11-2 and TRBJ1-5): EAGVAQSPRYKIIEKRQSVAFWCNPISGHATLYWYQQILGQGPKLLIQFQNNGVVDDSQLPKDRFSAERLKGVDSTLKIQPAKLEDSAVYLCASGGQGGQPQHFGDGTRLSIL.

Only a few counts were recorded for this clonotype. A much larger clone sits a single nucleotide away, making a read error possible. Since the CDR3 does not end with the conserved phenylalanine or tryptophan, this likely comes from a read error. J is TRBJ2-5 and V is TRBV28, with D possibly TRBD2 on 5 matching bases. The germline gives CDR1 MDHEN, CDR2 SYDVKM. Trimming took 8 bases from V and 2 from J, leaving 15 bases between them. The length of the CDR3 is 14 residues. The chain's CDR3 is CASFPGSAQETQYY. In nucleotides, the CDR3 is TGTGCCAGCTTCCCGGGGAGCGCTCAAGAGACCCAGTACTAC.

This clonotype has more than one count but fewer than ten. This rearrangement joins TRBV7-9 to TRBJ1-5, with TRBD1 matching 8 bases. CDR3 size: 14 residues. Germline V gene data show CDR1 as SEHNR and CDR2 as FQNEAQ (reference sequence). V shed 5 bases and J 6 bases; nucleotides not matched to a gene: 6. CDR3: CASSPSGGVQPQHF. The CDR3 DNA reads TGTGCCAGCAGCCCATCAGGGGGCGTTCAGCCCCAGCATTTT.

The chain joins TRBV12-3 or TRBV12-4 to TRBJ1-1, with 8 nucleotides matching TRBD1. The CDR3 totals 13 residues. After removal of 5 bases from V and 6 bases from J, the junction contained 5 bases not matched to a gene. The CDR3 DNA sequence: TGTGCCAGCAGTAATCGACAGGGGTCTGAAGCTTTCTTT. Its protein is CASSNRQGSEAFF.

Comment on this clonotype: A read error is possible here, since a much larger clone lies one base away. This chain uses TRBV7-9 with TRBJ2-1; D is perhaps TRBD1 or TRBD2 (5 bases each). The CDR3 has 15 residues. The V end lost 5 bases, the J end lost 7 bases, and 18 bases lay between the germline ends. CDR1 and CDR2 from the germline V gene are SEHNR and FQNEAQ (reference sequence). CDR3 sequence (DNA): TGTGCCAGCAGCAAAAAGGGACCCCCGGAGAATGAGCAGTTCTTC. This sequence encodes CASSKKGPPENEQFF.